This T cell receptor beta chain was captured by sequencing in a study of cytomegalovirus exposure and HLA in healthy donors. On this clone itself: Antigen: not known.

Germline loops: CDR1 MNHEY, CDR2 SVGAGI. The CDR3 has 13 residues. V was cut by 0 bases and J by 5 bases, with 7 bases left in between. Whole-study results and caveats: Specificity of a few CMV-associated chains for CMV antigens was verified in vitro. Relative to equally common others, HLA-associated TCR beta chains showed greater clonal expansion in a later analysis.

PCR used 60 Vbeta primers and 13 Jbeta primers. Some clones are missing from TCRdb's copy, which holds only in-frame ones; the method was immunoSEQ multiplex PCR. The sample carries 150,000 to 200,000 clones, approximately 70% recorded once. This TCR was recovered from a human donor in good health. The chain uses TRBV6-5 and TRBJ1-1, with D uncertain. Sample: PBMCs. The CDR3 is CASSYSRQTEAFF. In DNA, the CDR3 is TGTGCCAGCAGTTACTCGAGGCAGACTGAAGCTTTCTTT.